This TCR beta chain was identified in a study of T-cell memory formation after mild COVID-19. Study findings and constraints: Some SARS-CoV-2-responding clones were already detected in memory before infection. CD4/CD8 balance held among clones contracting day 15 to 85, and later expanders leaned CD4+.

With respect to this clonotype: The antigen is undetermined.

TCRdb used MiXCR to reprocess the 5' RACE reads, holding one entry per CDR3 protein. This sample has a few hundred thousand distinct CDR3 sequences, with 10% to 13% found just once. The germline V and J ends were trimmed by 2 bases and 7 bases, with 6 bases remaining between them. The CDR3 runs 12 residues. The germline CDR1 and CDR2 sequences are MNHEY and SVGEGT. The genes are TRBV6-2 or TRBV6-3 and TRBJ1-5; no firm D call. The clonotype comes from a man younger than 30 who had mild COVID-19 (a few samples of this study predate the infection). Cell type and time point are not known. Sequencing was performed on PBMCs or a T cell subset sorted from them (not recorded which). The DNA for the CDR3 is TGTGCCAGCAGTTACCCGGTACAGCCCCAGCATTTT. Translating it yields CASSYPVQPQHF.